These 30 T cell receptor beta chains came from one sample sequenced in a study of T cells in Graves' hyperthyroidism and ophthalmopathy. Template material for amplifying TCR beta CDR3 regions consisted of RNA transcripts. The HTBI set primed first-round TCR CDR3 RT-PCR. TCRdb re-analysed the multiplex PCR reads in MiXCR, keeping a single row per CDR3 protein. Of some 720,000 distinct CDR3 sequences in the sample, roughly 17% were seen once. The sequencing sample was made of blood. The receptors derive from a man in his late teens or twenties with Graves' hyperthyroidism.

This clonotype has at least ten counts. The chain employs TRBV2 and TRBJ1-2; no reliable D call. V lost 8 bases, J lost 4 bases, and 20 bases lay in between. CDR1 SNHLY and CDR2 FYNNEI come from the germline V gene. This CDR3 comprises 15 residues. The CDR3 loop is CASAEEAGSGYGYTF. The CDR3, as DNA: TGTGCCAGCGCCGAGGAGGCAGGTTCCGGCTATGGCTACACCTTC.

This clonotype has a count of ten or more. V and J are TRBV12-5 and TRBJ1-2; D is undetermined. V lost 1 base and J 2 bases, leaving 8 bases between the germline ends. Germline-derived CDR1 and CDR2 are LGHNT and FRNRAP. The CDR3 totals 14 residues. DNA of the CDR3: TGTGCTAGTGGTTTGGCAAGGGCGAACTATGGCTACACCTTC. Translation gives CASGLARANYGYTF. Full variable domain (outside the CDR3, taken from reference TRBV12-5 and TRBJ1-2): DARVTQTPRHKVTEMGQEVTMRCQPILGHNTVFWYRQTMMQGLELLAYFRNRAPLDDSGMPKDRFSAEMPDATLATLKIQPSEPRDSAVYFCASGLARANYGYTFGSGTRLTVV.

Many counts were recorded for this clonotype. This chain uses TRBV20-1 with TRBJ1-2; a possible D gene is TRBD1 (5 bases). The germline CDR1 and CDR2 sequences are DFQATT and SNEGSKA (reference sequence). V was trimmed by 6 bases and J by 1 base, leaving 12 bases between them. CDR3 length: 13 amino acids. For the CDR3, the DNA is TGCAGTGCGCCCGGGACGGATAACTATGGCTACACCTTC. It encodes CSAPGTDNYGYTF.

V gene TRBV7-2 combines with J gene TRBJ1-5; a weak D match, TRBD1 (6 bases). The V end lost 0 bases, the J end lost 7 bases, and 10 bases lay between the germline ends. The CDR3 has 14 residues. Germline loops: CDR1 SGHTA, CDR2 FQGNSA. CDR3 sequence: CASSLAEGDQPQHF. CDR3 bases: TGTGCCAGCAGCTTAGCGGAGGGGGACCAGCCCCAGCATTTT.

In its sample, this clonotype was seen a few times. The CDR3 loop is CASSLGFNTQYF. The CDR3 DNA reads TGTGCCAGCAGCTTAGGGTTCAATACGCAGTATTTT. The gene calls are TRBV7-6 and TRBJ2-3; D not resolved. The CDR3 has 12 residues. Looked up from germline, CDR1 is SGHVS and CDR2 is FNYEAQ. V was trimmed by 1 base and J by 7 bases, leaving 6 bases between them. Full variable domain (outside the CDR3, taken from reference TRBV7-6 and TRBJ2-3): GAGVSQSPRYKVTKRGQDVALRCDPISGHVSLYWYRQALGQGPEFLTYFNYEAQQDKSGLPNDRFSAERPEGSISTLTIQRTEQRDSAMYRCASSLGFNTQYFGPGTRLTVL.

This clonotype showed up just a few times. This chain uses TRBV12-3 or TRBV12-4 with TRBJ1-1, with D unclear. The V and J ends lost 7 bases and 2 bases respectively, with 14 bases between them. This CDR3 has 14 residues. The CDR3 protein is CASNPPEGNTEAFF. DNA of the CDR3: TGTGCCAGCAATCCCCCCGAGGGAAACACTGAAGCTTTCTTT.

This clonotype showed up just a few times. CDR3 region: CASSPKNRDREGMNTEAFF. In DNA, the CDR3 is TGTGCCAGCTCACCCAAAAACCGGGACAGGGAGGGTATGAACACTGAAGCTTTCTTT. This chain links TRBV18 with TRBJ1-1, with 9 bases that match TRBD1. V was clipped by 3 bases and J by 0 bases; unmatched bases: 14. This CDR3 region has 19 residues. The germline gives CDR1 KGHSH, CDR2 LQKENI.

This clonotype was observed a few times. CDR3 region: CSVGVRSNTDTQYF. For the CDR3, the DNA is TGCAGCGTGGGAGTTCGGAGTAACACAGATACGCAGTATTTT. This chain connects TRBV29-1 to TRBJ2-3; D perhaps matches TRBD2 (5 bases). Per the germline V gene, CDR1 is SQVTM and CDR2 is ANQGSEA. The V gene lost 6 bases and the J gene lost 2 bases, with 15 bases spanning the gap. The CDR3 runs to 14 residues.

V and J are TRBV12-3 or TRBV12-4 and TRBJ1-2, with 7 positions matching TRBD1. The CDR3 has 20 amino acids. V lost 5 bases to trimming and J lost 0 bases; unmatched junction nucleotides: 21. The CDR3 is CASSQGPGQPTTPTNYGYTF. CDR3 bases: TGTGCCAGCAGTCAAGGACCGGGACAGCCCACGACCCCAACTAACTATGGCTACACCTTC.

This clonotype was seen a few times. This chain uses TRBV6-1 with TRBJ2-6; the D call may be TRBD1 or TRBD2 (5 bases each). The CDR3 is 15 amino acids. Germline CDR1 MNHNS, CDR2 SASEGT. Trimming removed 6 bases at V and 0 bases at J, with 9 bases between. The CDR3 DNA follows: TGTGCCAGCAGAACGGGGCACTCTGGGGCCAACGTCCTGACTTTC. Amino acid sequence: CASRTGHSGANVLTF.

This clonotype has a count of ten or more. The chain couples TRBV7-9 to TRBJ1-1; no clear D. The germline CDR1 and CDR2 sequences are SEHNR and FQNEAQ (reference sequence). The V end was cut by 5 bases, the J end by 1 base, with 14 bases between. The length of the CDR3 is 15 residues. The DNA for the CDR3 is TGTGCCAGCAGCCGGAATGGCAGAACGAACACTGAAGCTTTCTTT. It specifies CASSRNGRTNTEAFF.

At least ten counts were recorded for this clonotype. This rearrangement joins TRBV27 to TRBJ2-7, with TRBD2 matching over 9 bases. Germline V gene sequence: CDR1 MNHEY, CDR2 SMNVEV (reference sequence). The CDR3 extends over 13 amino acids. V shed 5 bases and J 4 bases; nucleotides not matched to a gene: 3. CDR3 loop: CASSRTSVYEQYF. For the CDR3, the DNA is TGTGCCAGCAGTCGGACTAGCGTATACGAGCAGTACTTC.

This clonotype occurred many times. The chain couples TRBV12-3 or TRBV12-4 to TRBJ1-1; a weak D match, TRBD1 (6 bases). V was clipped by 6 bases and J by 5 bases, with 13 bases between them. The CDR3 totals 13 residues. CDR3 nucleotides: TGTGCCAGCAGAGGGGGGTTGAGGACTGAAGCTTTCTTT. Translated: CASRGGLRTEAFF.

The genes are TRBV20-1 and TRBJ2-7, with 11 nucleotides matching TRBD2. V shed 5 bases, J shed 2 bases, and the junction held 8 bases outside the gene matches. Germline CDR1 and CDR2: DFQATT and SNEGSKA (reference sequence). The CDR3 has 15 amino acids. This CDR3 is CSARPGTSGPYEQYF. The CDR3 DNA is TGCAGTGCTCGACCCGGGACTAGCGGTCCCTACGAGCAGTACTTC.

This clonotype was counted many times. V is TRBV28 and J is TRBJ1-5; D is uncertain. Germline-derived CDR1 and CDR2 are MDHEN and SYDVKM. Trimming pared 4 bases from V and 10 bases from J, leaving 11 bases between. The CDR3 is 12 residues long. The CDR3 reads CASSSSRLPQHF. The CDR3 coding sequence is TGTGCCAGCAGTTCTAGCCGTCTCCCCCAGCATTTT.

This clonotype was observed at least ten times. The chain employs TRBV18 and TRBJ2-1, with D possibly being TRBD1 or TRBD2 (6 bases each). The CDR3 runs 15 residues. Germline-derived CDR1 and CDR2 are KGHSH and LQKENI. V was trimmed by 3 bases and J by 3 bases, leaving 12 bases between them. The CDR3, as DNA: TGTGCCAGCTCACCGGGGGCGGGATTCTACAATGAGCAGTTCTTC. Translation: CASSPGAGFYNEQFF.

J is TRBJ2-7 and V is TRBV9; D is possibly TRBD1 (6 bases). Looked up from germline, CDR1 is SGDLS and CDR2 is YYNGEE. CDR3 length: 15 amino acids. V dropped 0 bases and J dropped 2 bases, with 12 bases sitting between them. The CDR3 loop reads CASSVGPGATYEQYF. The CDR3 DNA reads TGTGCCAGCAGCGTAGGTCCAGGGGCGACCTACGAGCAGTACTTC.

In its sample, this clonotype was seen many times. The chain couples TRBV2 to TRBJ2-1, with D possibly being TRBD2 (6 bases). The germline CDR1 and CDR2 sequences are SNHLY and FYNNEI. The CDR3 consists of 15 residues. V lost 6 bases to trimming and J lost 2 bases, with 14 bases between them. CDR3 sequence (DNA): TGTGCCAGCAGCAGAAGAGGCGGGACCTACAATGAGCAGTTCTTC. This sequence encodes CASSRRGGTYNEQFF.

This chain links TRBV29-1 with TRBJ2-7; a possible D gene is TRBD2 (5 bases). CDR3 size: 15 residues. The germline V and J ends were trimmed by 0 bases and 0 bases, with 12 bases remaining between them. Germline loops: CDR1 SQVTM, CDR2 ANQGSEA. The CDR3 DNA follows: TGCAGCGTTGAAGATTGGGCGGGTAGCTCCTACGAGCAGTACTTC. As protein: CSVEDWAGSSYEQYF.

This clonotype was counted only a few times. Relative to the germline gene, one junction end is altered; a read error may explain this. The V and J genes are TRBV28 and TRBJ2-5, with 11 bases fitting TRBD1. The V gene's germline CDR1 is MDHEN and CDR2 SYDVKM. This CDR3 has 15 residues. In nucleotides, the CDR3 is TGTGCCAGCAGTCTATGGGACAGGGGGGCAGGGACCCAGTACTTC. Translating it yields CASSLWDRGAGTQYF.

The gene calls are TRBV4-1 and TRBJ1-1; D possibly corresponds to TRBD1 (5 bases). The CDR3 totals 15 residues. Per germline, CDR1 MGHRA and CDR2 YSYEKL. Between the trimmed V and J ends, which lost 2 bases and 1 base, there was a span of 11 bases. CDR3: CASSQRQTPNTEAFF. The CDR3 DNA sequence: TGCGCCAGCAGCCAACGACAGACCCCGAACACTGAAGCTTTCTTT.

This clonotype showed up many times. V and J are TRBV5-5 and TRBJ2-7; D gene unclear. This CDR3 comprises 14 residues. Germline assignment: CDR1 SGHKS and CDR2 YYEKEE (reference sequence). V gave up 0 bases and J gave up 4 bases, with 11 bases separating them. DNA of the CDR3: TGTGCCAGCAGCTTGGAGTCAGGCGTATACGAGCAGTACTTC. Amino acids: CASSLESGVYEQYF.

This clonotype appeared many times. The chain couples TRBV7-2 to TRBJ2-1; D might be TRBD1 (5 bases). This CDR3 comprises 14 residues. Trimming cost V 3 bases and J 5 bases, with 11 bases left between them. Germline lookup yields CDR1 SGHTA and CDR2 FQGNSA. The CDR3 sequence is CASSFVLTDNEQFF. CDR3 sequence (DNA): TGTGCCAGCAGCTTCGTATTGACAGACAATGAGCAGTTCTTC.

The genes are TRBV24-1 and TRBJ2-3; 8 nucleotides match TRBD2. After removal of 1 base from V and 3 bases from J, the junction contained 8 bases not matched to a gene. Looked up from germline, CDR1 is KGHDR and CDR2 is SFDVKD. CDR3 length: 17 amino acids. The CDR3 region has the DNA TGTGCCACCAGTGATTTAGGTAGCGGGAAAGCAACAGATACGCAGTATTTT. It encodes CATSDLGSGKATDTQYF.

This clonotype was seen ten or more times. The chain uses TRBV6-1 and TRBJ1-2; D not resolved. The germline V gene encodes CDR1 MNHNS and CDR2 SASEGT. V shed 3 bases and J shed 2 bases, with 13 bases lying between them. The CDR3 is 15 amino acids. CDR3 region: CASSDLDGGNYGYTF. The CDR3 DNA sequence: TGTGCCAGCAGTGACCTGGACGGTGGGAACTATGGCTACACCTTC.

The genes are TRBV19 and TRBJ2-7; D is unclear. The germline V and J ends were trimmed by 5 bases and 2 bases, with 10 bases remaining between them. The CDR3 consists of 13 residues. In germline, CDR1 is LNHDA, CDR2 SQIVND (reference sequence). The CDR3 spells CASSPNLAYEQYF. The CDR3 DNA reads as TGTGCCAGTAGTCCCAACCTAGCCTACGAGCAGTACTTC.

This CDR3 reads CASPTLGTGELFF. The DNA for the CDR3 is TGTGCCAGCCCCACCCTGGGCACCGGGGAGCTGTTTTTT. This chain connects TRBV11-2 to TRBJ2-2; D remains ambiguous. CDR3 length equals 13 residues. Deletions cut 8 bases from V and 4 bases from J, with 11 bases between. The germline CDR1 and CDR2 sequences are SGHAT and FQNNGV.

This clonotype showed up many times. The V call is TRBV6-6, the J call TRBJ2-3, with D unresolved. The germline V gene encodes CDR1 MNHNY and CDR2 SVGAGI (reference sequence). This CDR3 region has 13 residues. V was shortened by 2 bases and J by 1 base, with 4 bases between the two germline ends. For the CDR3, the DNA is TGTGCCAGCAGTTACGGACGCACAGATACGCAGTATTTT. It codes for CASSYGRTDTQYF.

This clonotype has a count of ten or more. The gene calls are TRBV20-1 and TRBJ1-1; D is perhaps TRBD1 (6 bases). Trimming took 5 bases from V and 0 from J, leaving 19 bases between them. Germline V lookup: CDR1 DFQATT, CDR2 SNEGSKA (reference sequence). There are 16 residues in the CDR3. As DNA, the CDR3 is TGCAGTGCTCCCAATTCGGTACGGACAGTGAACACTGAAGCTTTCTTT. Protein sequence: CSAPNSVRTVNTEAFF.

This clonotype was picked up many times. The chain recombines TRBV28 with TRBJ2-7; 8 bases are shared with TRBD1. From germline, CDR1 is MDHEN and CDR2 SYDVKM. The CDR3 has 17 residues. Trimming removed 6 bases from V and 0 bases from J; junction bases left unmatched: 13. This CDR3 is CASSPSAAGGNSYEQYF. The CDR3 coding sequence is TGTGCCAGCAGCCCTTCTGCTGCAGGGGGCAACTCCTACGAGCAGTACTTC.